The 18 T cell receptor beta chains below all came from one sample that was sequenced in a study of cytomegalovirus exposure and HLA in healthy donors. Only in-frame clones appear in the TCRdb table, and some are missing; sequencing was by immunoSEQ multiplex PCR. The table records about 160,000 clones, less than 90% of them present only once. The sequenced sample consisted of PBMCs. Every receptor here comes from a young woman in good health and CMV-seronegative.

The rearrangement joins TRBV5-4 to TRBJ2-5; TRBD2 matches at 12 bases. The CDR3 has 16 amino acids. Trimming cost V 2 bases and J 1 base; bases outside gene matches: 3. Germline values: CDR1 SGHNT, CDR2 YYREEE (reference sequence). The CDR3 coding sequence is TGTGCCAGCAGCTTAAGGACTAGCGGGACCCAAGAGACCCAGTACTTC. Its translation is CASSLRTSGTQETQYF.

The rearrangement links TRBV18 to TRBJ1-2; TRBD1 is a possible D gene (6 bases). The length of the CDR3 is 13 residues. The germline V gene has CDR1 KGHSH and CDR2 LQKENI. V was clipped by 8 bases and J by 0 bases, with 10 bases between them. CDR3 coding DNA: TGTGCCAGCCACGGACAGCCTAACTATGGCTACACCTTC. Translation: CASHGQPNYGYTF.

The chain has TRBV9 and TRBJ1-6; D remains ambiguous. This CDR3 comprises 15 residues. Germline V gene sequence: CDR1 SGDLS, CDR2 YYNGEE. V was shortened by 3 bases and J by 9 bases, with 16 bases between the two germline ends. CDR3 sequence: CASSATPNAGSPLHF. The DNA for the CDR3 is TGTGCCAGCAGCGCTACTCCTAATGCGGGTTCACCCCTCCACTTT.

This sequence joins TRBV10-3 and TRBJ1-2; 9 positions agree with TRBD1. J lost 3 bases, V lost 6 bases, and 2 bases had no gene match. Per the germline V gene, CDR1 is ENHRY and CDR2 is SYGVKD. This CDR3 has 13 amino acids. The CDR3: CAIRGQGDYGYTF. CDR3 sequence (DNA): TGTGCCATCAGGGGACAGGGCGACTATGGCTACACCTTC.

J is TRBJ1-5 and V is TRBV6-5; D is undetermined. The ends were cut back, 5 bases at V and 4 bases at J, with 12 bases in the middle. This CDR3 is built from 14 residues. Germline V gene data show CDR1 as MNHEY and CDR2 as SVGAGI. CDR3 region: CASSANGENQPQHF. The CDR3 region has the DNA TGTGCCAGCAGTGCCAACGGTGAGAATCAGCCCCAGCATTTT.

The chain links TRBV10-3 to TRBJ1-2; D remains unclear. This CDR3 region has 13 residues. Trimming removed 6 bases at V and 5 bases at J, with 13 bases between. Germline values: CDR1 ENHRY, CDR2 SYGVKD. CDR3 in DNA: TGTGCCATCAGCTCAGGTCGACTATATGGCTACACCTTC. This sequence encodes CAISSGRLYGYTF.

The chain combines TRBV29-1 with TRBJ2-3; the match to TRBD1 covers 7 bases. The V gene's germline CDR1 is SQVTM and CDR2 ANQGSEA. V gave up 4 bases and J gave up 3 bases; unmatched junction bases: 7. The CDR3 consists of 14 residues. CDR3 in amino acids: CSVGPGTVTDTQYF. The CDR3 DNA follows: TGCAGCGTTGGTCCCGGGACAGTGACAGATACGCAGTATTTT.

The chain is built from TRBV6-1 and TRBJ1-5; D unclear. The CDR3 is 16 residues long. V lost 4 bases to trimming and J lost 6 bases, with 19 bases between them. CDR1 is MNHNS and CDR2 is SASEGT in the germline V gene. The CDR3 region has the DNA TGTGCCAGCAGTGGTGGTGTTACGGGGTTGGGTCAGCCCCAGCATTTT. It codes for CASSGGVTGLGQPQHF.

The gene calls are TRBV5-1 and TRBJ1-2, with D hard to call. Trimming cost V 4 bases and J 8 bases, with 18 bases left between them. CDR3 length equals 14 residues. The germline V gene encodes CDR1 SGHRS and CDR2 YFSETQ. In DNA, the CDR3 is TGCGCCAGCAGCCCCTCCTCAAGGGAGTTCGGCTACACCTTC. Its translation: CASSPSSREFGYTF. Variable domain in full (rest from reference TRBV5-1 and TRBJ1-2): KAGVTQTPRYLIKTRGQQVTLSCSPISGHRSVSWYQQTPGQGLQFLFEYFSETQRNKGNFPGRFSGRQFSNSRSEMNVSTLELGDSALYLCASSPSSREFGYTFGSGTRLTVV.

This sequence joins TRBV6-5 and TRBJ1-1, with no clear D. V was clipped by 7 bases and J by 3 bases, with 6 bases between them. CDR1 is MNHEY and CDR2 is SVGAGI in the germline V gene. The CDR3 has 11 residues. CDR3 residues: CASTQDTEAFF. DNA for the CDR3: TGTGCCAGCACCCAGGACACTGAAGCTTTCTTT.

V usage is TRBV19 and J usage is TRBJ2-1; D is unclear. The CDR3 covers 15 residues. Germline V CDR1 and CDR2: LNHDA, SQIVND (reference sequence). V was trimmed by 6 bases and J by 3 bases, leaving 15 bases between them. CDR3 nucleotide sequence: TGTGCCAGTAGCCAAATAGTTAGCATCTACAATGAGCAGTTCTTC. This encodes CASSQIVSIYNEQFF. Filled out from reference TRBV19 and TRBJ2-1, the complete variable domain reads DGGITQSPKYLFRKEGQNVTLSCEQNLNHDAMYWYRQDPGQGLRLIYYSQIVNDFQKGDIAEGYSVSREKKESFPLTVTSAQKNPTAFYLCASSQIVSIYNEQFFGPGTRLTVL.

This rearrangement joins TRBV29-1 to TRBJ2-2; D is possibly TRBD1 (6 bases). The ends were cut back, 4 bases at V and 6 bases at J, with 9 bases in the middle. Germline V gives CDR1 SQVTM, CDR2 ANQGSEA. The CDR3 covers 12 residues. CDR3 DNA: TGCAGCGTTGCAGGGACATCCGGGGAGCTGTTTTTT. Protein: CSVAGTSGELFF.

The V call is TRBV4-2, the J call TRBJ2-7; 11 bases line up with TRBD2. The J segment lost 1 base and the V segment lost 0 bases, leaving 2 bases of the junction unmatched. Germline V gene data show CDR1 as LGHNA and CDR2 as YNFKEQ. The length of the CDR3 is 16 residues. CDR3 sequence: CASSQEGTSGSYEQYF. DNA for the CDR3: TGTGCCAGCAGCCAAGAGGGGACTAGCGGTTCCTACGAGCAGTACTTC.

This sequence joins TRBV9 and TRBJ1-4, with 7 positions matching TRBD1. J lost 4 bases, V lost 3 bases, and 6 bases had no gene match. The CDR3 has 15 residues. The germline CDR1 and CDR2 sequences are SGDLS and YYNGEE. The CDR3 nucleotides read TGTGCCAGCAGCGCCCCGACAGGGAATAATGAAAAACTGTTTTTT. Encoded protein: CASSAPTGNNEKLFF.

The chain combines TRBV7-9 with TRBJ1-1, with a possible D match to TRBD1 (5 bases). V lost 2 bases to trimming and J lost 11 bases, with 18 bases between them. The CDR3 has 14 amino acids. Germline V lookup: CDR1 SEHNR, CDR2 FQNEAQ (reference sequence). The CDR3 bases are TGTGCCAGCAGCTTAAGAGAGGGCGGGGCGAGGGCTTTCTTT. This encodes CASSLREGGARAFF.

This chain uses TRBV9 with TRBJ2-3; D is perhaps TRBD2 (5 bases). The ends were cut back, 4 bases at V and 4 bases at J, with 19 bases in the middle. Germline V CDR1 and CDR2: SGDLS, YYNGEE. The CDR3 is made up of 16 amino acids. CDR3 in amino acids: CASSLRLGSNADTQYF. CDR3 nucleotide sequence: TGTGCCAGCAGCCTCCGACTGGGGAGTAATGCAGATACGCAGTATTTT.

V usage is TRBV4-3 and J usage is TRBJ2-7, with 8 bases that match TRBD1. From germline, CDR1 is LGHNA and CDR2 YSLEER. The CDR3 runs to 15 residues. Trimming cost V 2 bases and J 1 base; bases outside gene matches: 4. The CDR3 sequence is CASSQHRQGSYEQYF. DNA of the CDR3: TGCGCCAGCAGCCAACATAGACAGGGGTCCTACGAGCAGTACTTC.

The rearrangement links TRBV5-4 to TRBJ1-3; 10 nucleotides agree with TRBD1. The V gene's germline CDR1 is SGHNT and CDR2 YYREEE (reference sequence). The CDR3 sequence is 17 residues long. The junction had 8 bases not matched to a gene; V was cut back by 1 base and J by 4 bases. The CDR3 here is CASSLLGQGLLGNTIYF. The CDR3 DNA follows: TGTGCCAGCAGCTTGCTGGGACAGGGGCTTTTAGGAAACACCATATATTTT. The whole variable domain, remainder taken from reference TRBV5-4 and TRBJ1-3, is ETGVTQSPTHLIKTRGQQVTLRCSSQSGHNTVSWYQQALGQGPQFIFQYYREEENGRGNFPPRFSGLQFPNYSSELNVNALELDDSALYLCASSLLGQGLLGNTIYFGEGSWLTVV.